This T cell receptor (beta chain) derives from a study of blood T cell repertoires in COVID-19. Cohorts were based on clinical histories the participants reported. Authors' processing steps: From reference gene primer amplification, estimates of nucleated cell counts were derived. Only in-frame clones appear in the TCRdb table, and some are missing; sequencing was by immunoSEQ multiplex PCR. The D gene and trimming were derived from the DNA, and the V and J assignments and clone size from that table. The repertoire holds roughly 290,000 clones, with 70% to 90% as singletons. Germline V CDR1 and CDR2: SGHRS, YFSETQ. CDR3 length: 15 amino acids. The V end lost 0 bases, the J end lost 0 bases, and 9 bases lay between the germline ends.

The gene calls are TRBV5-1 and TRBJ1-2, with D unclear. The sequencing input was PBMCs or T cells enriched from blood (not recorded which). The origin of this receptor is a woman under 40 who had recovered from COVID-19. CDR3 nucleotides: TGCGCCAGCAGCTTGGTGGGCCCAACTAACTATGGCTACACCTTC. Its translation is CASSLVGPTNYGYTF.